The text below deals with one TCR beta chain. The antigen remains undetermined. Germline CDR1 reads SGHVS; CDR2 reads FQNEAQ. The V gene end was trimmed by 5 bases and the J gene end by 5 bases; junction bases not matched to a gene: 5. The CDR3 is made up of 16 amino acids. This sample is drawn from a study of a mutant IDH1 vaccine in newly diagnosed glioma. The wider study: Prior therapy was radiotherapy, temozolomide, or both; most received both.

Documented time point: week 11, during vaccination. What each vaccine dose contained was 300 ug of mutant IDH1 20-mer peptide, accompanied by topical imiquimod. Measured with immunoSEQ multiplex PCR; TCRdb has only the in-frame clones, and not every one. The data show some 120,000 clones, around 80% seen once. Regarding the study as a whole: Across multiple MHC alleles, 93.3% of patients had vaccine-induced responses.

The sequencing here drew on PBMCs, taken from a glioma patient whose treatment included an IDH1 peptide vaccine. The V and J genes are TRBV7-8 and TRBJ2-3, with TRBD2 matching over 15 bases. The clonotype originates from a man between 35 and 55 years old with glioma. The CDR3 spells CASSKWTSGGGDTQYF. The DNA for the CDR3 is TGTGCCAGCAGCAAGTGGACTAGCGGGGGGGGAGATACGCAGTATTTT. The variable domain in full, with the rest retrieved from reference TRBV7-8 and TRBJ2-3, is GAGVSQSPRYKVAKRGQDVALRCDPISGHVSLFWYQQALGQGPEFLTYFQNEAQLDKSGLPSDRFFAERPEGSVSTLKIQRTQQEDSAVYLCASSKWTSGGGDTQYFGPGTRLTVL.